One and the same sample provided the 11 T cell receptor beta chains below, sequenced in a study of cytomegalovirus exposure and HLA in healthy donors. 13 Jbeta primers and 60 Vbeta primers were used for the PCR. Data came from immunoSEQ multiplex PCR; TCRdb stores just in-frame clones and leaves some out. Of some 130,000 clones listed, 60% to 80% are singletons. The material sequenced was PBMCs. Source of these receptors: a male donor in good health and CMV-seronegative.

This clone has a handful of counts. This rearrangement joins TRBV5-1 to TRBJ2-7; D possibly corresponds to TRBD1 (6 bases). Germline V gene lookup returns CDR1 SGHRS and CDR2 YFSETQ. Trimming took 4 bases from V and 0 from J, leaving 17 bases between them. The CDR3 is made up of 16 amino acids. The CDR3 loop reads CASSGTGTSSSYEQYF. The CDR3 DNA is TGCGCCAGCAGCGGTACCGGGACATCGAGCTCCTACGAGCAGTACTTC. Combining the CDR3 with reference TRBV5-1 and TRBJ2-7 gives the whole variable domain KAGVTQTPRYLIKTRGQQVTLSCSPISGHRSVSWYQQTPGQGLQFLFEYFSETQRNKGNFPGRFSGRQFSNSRSEMNVSTLELGDSALYLCASSGTGTSSSYEQYFGPGTRLTVT.

The V call is TRBV11-2, the J call TRBJ2-5; no reliable D call. From germline, CDR1 is SGHAT and CDR2 FQNNGV. V was shortened by 3 bases and J by 0 bases, with 5 bases between the two germline ends. CDR3 length: 13 residues. CDR3 bases: TGTGCCAGCAGCTTTCAGAACCAAGAGACCCAGTACTTC. This gives the protein CASSFQNQETQYF.

The rearrangement links TRBV27 to TRBJ1-6; possible D gene TRBD1, 6 bases. Between the trimmed V and J ends, which lost 2 bases and 6 bases, there was a span of 8 bases. This CDR3 comprises 14 residues. The germline gives CDR1 MNHEY, CDR2 SMNVEV (reference sequence). The CDR3 region is CASSLGGANSPLHF. CDR3 nucleotides: TGTGCCAGCAGTTTAGGGGGGGCTAATTCACCCCTCCACTTT.

This chain uses TRBV6-6 with TRBJ1-2; TRBD1 is a possible D gene (5 bases). The CDR3 sequence is 14 residues long. Deletions cut 7 bases from V and 5 bases from J, with 17 bases between. CDR1 and CDR2 from the germline V gene are MNHNY and SVGAGI (reference sequence). The CDR3 nucleotides read TGTGCCAGCACCCCGAACCCAGGGTCATATGGCTACACCTTC. The encoded protein is CASTPNPGSYGYTF.

This chain's CDR3 is CASNPAGGLTDTQYF. Here the CDR3 DNA reads TGCGCCAGCAATCCTGCGGGGGGGTTAACAGATACGCAGTATTTT. The rearrangement joins TRBV5-1 to TRBJ2-3; 9 nucleotides align to TRBD2. V gave up 6 bases and J gave up 3 bases; unmatched junction bases: 8. In germline, CDR1 is SGHRS, CDR2 YFSETQ. The CDR3 contains 15 residues.

The CDR3 DNA reads TGTGCCAGCAGCTTGGGCCGGTACGAGCCCCAGCATTTT. This gives the protein CASSLGRYEPQHF. This chain links TRBV5-6 with TRBJ1-5; D remains unclear. The CDR3 runs to 13 residues. Trimming removed 0 bases at V and 8 bases at J, with 9 bases between. In germline, CDR1 is SGHDT, CDR2 YYEEEE.

The chain combines TRBV7-2 with TRBJ2-1; D is perhaps TRBD1 (6 bases). The CDR3 consists of 14 residues. Trimming took 5 bases from V and 4 from J, leaving 12 bases between them. CDR1 is SGHTA and CDR2 is FQGNSA in the germline V gene. The CDR3 protein is CASSPDRFYNEQFF. The CDR3 DNA is TGTGCCAGCAGCCCAGACAGGTTTTACAATGAGCAGTTCTTC.

The genes are TRBV7-2 and TRBJ2-3; possible D gene TRBD1, 5 bases. In germline, CDR1 is SGHTA, CDR2 FQGNSA. Trimming took 2 bases from V and 0 from J, leaving 9 bases between them. The CDR3 has 15 residues. DNA for the CDR3: TGTGCCAGCAGCTTAAGACAGTTTAGCACAGATACGCAGTATTTT. Translation: CASSLRQFSTDTQYF.

This chain joins TRBV7-9 and TRBJ2-3; 12 bases fit TRBD2. CDR1 is SEHNR and CDR2 is FQNEAQ in the germline V gene (reference sequence). With 4 bases clipped from V and 3 bases from J, the junction kept 8 bases outside the gene matches. This CDR3 has 17 amino acids. For the CDR3, the DNA is TGTGCCAGCAGCTCCGAACGGCTAGCGGGGGGGACAGATACGCAGTATTTT. Residues: CASSSERLAGGTDTQYF. The entire variable domain, with the rest obtained from reference TRBV7-9 and TRBJ2-3, is as follows: DTGVSQNPRHKITKRGQNVTFRCDPISEHNRLYWYRQTLGQGPEFLTYFQNEAQLEKSRLLSDRFSAERPKGSFSTLEIQRTEQGDSAMYLCASSSERLAGGTDTQYFGPGTRLTVL.

The chain is built from TRBV10-1 and TRBJ1-2, with 11 positions matching TRBD1. J lost 7 bases, V lost 7 bases, and 8 bases had no gene match. The CDR3 is 14 amino acids. Germline CDR1 reads WNHNN; CDR2 reads SYGVQD (reference sequence). The CDR3 bases are TGCGCCAGCACCTCCGGGACAGGGGGAAGTGGCTACACCTTC. Residues: CASTSGTGGSGYTF.

This clone has only one observation. This sequence joins TRBV7-9 and TRBJ1-4, with 7 bases fitting TRBD1. V lost 5 bases, J lost 4 bases, and 7 bases stayed unmatched. This CDR3 is 15 amino acids long. The germline gives CDR1 SEHNR, CDR2 FQNEAQ (reference sequence). This chain's CDR3 is CASSLQGQHNEKLFF. Here the CDR3 DNA reads TGTGCCAGCAGCCTCCAGGGACAGCATAATGAAAAACTGTTTTTT.